This TCR beta chain was documented in a study of post-analysis software for immune sequencing data. The germline V gene encodes CDR1 SGHAT and CDR2 FQNNGV. The V and J ends lost 1 base and 6 bases respectively, with 10 bases between them. The CDR3 has 14 residues. Study-wide results and caveats: About five TRBV segments were more frequent in patients than controls; TRBV5-6, TRBV5-1 and TRBV20-1 belonged to this group.

The library was made from cDNA and included unique molecular identifiers. It was from about 0.98 to 11 million T cells that about 540,000 cDNA molecules came. TCRdb itself ran the PCR reads through MiXCR, one entry per CDR3 protein. Here the sample spans 350,000 to 450,000 distinct CDR3 sequences, approximately 37% being singletons. As regards this clonotype: Antigen specificity is unknown.

The chain uses TRBV11-2 and TRBJ2-1; perhaps TRBD2 as D (6 bases). The sequencing input was blood. The origin of this receptor is a girl aged 2-10 years with multiple sclerosis. The CDR3 DNA is TGTGCCAGCAGCTTAGGGGGGACTCCCAATGAGCAGTTCTTC. It yields the protein CASSLGGTPNEQFF. The entire variable domain, with the rest obtained from reference TRBV11-2 and TRBJ2-1, is as follows: EAGVAQSPRYKIIEKRQSVAFWCNPISGHATLYWYQQILGQGPKLLIQFQNNGVVDDSQLPKDRFSAERLKGVDSTLKIQPAKLEDSAVYLCASSLGGTPNEQFFGPGTRLTVL.